Listed here is a single T cell receptor (beta chain). Its antigen is currently not known. No base qualities exist here, and no much larger clone lies one base off it. TCRbeta CDR3 regions were amplified from genomic DNA by means of the immunoSEQ Assay, a bias-controlled multiplex PCR. Per the original workflow: Within the assay, amplification of reference gene primers was used to estimate how many nucleated cells each sample contained. Sequence reads were collapsed and filtered to measure the absolute abundance of every unique TCRbeta CDR3 rearrangement. For each sample, productive Simpson clonality was calculated as the square root of Simpson's diversity index across productive rearrangements. Drawn from immuneACCESS, this table holds only the in-frame rearrangements with V and J called that TCRdb kept. Clones are partly lost; checked studies trace under half to an unresolved V gene and leave the rest unexplained. V, J and clone size reflect that table, while D and trimming were determined from the DNA. This sample has over 200,000 clones in its table, and around nine tenths of those were observed once. Roughly 9.8% of the sample goes to the ten largest clones.

These data come from a study of blood T cell repertoires in COVID-19 (dated by TCRdb to 2020 to 2022). For the wider study: Samples covering the acute and convalescent phases of COVID-19 were provided by collaborators in the United States, Italy and Spain. The prospective study material was composed of cDNA or gDNA derived from T cells, B-cell-depleted T cells, or PBMCs. The dataset comprised deeply sampled blood TCRbeta repertoires from subjects exposed to, actively infected with, or recovered from COVID-19. The repertoires were released in a freely available public database intended as a resource for research on the immune response to SARS-CoV-2. Samples were obtained from the ongoing ImmuneRACE study (first 160 participants) and from 1,254 subjects provided by 6 global collaborators. A de-identified subject ID, COVID-19 status, age in years and sex were almost always included in the sample metadata. HLA class I and class II types, where available, came from metadata supplied by the sample provider rather than from assay-based typing.

What the authors observed across the whole study: The amount of clinical and demographic metadata varied by source and participant and was provided uncurated.

Another Seattle source contributed samples from volunteer blood donors who had recovered from COVID-19. The collaborating institutions used their own protocols to collect whole blood in K2EDTA tubes. Collaborator samples were shipped for TCRbeta analysis as frozen whole blood, isolated PBMCs, or DNA extracted from either sample type. V is cut back by 4 bases and J by 4 bases, with 2 bases in the junction unmatched. The CDR3 goes from the cysteine to the phenylalanine over 14 residues. Only the CDR3 DNA stays, 42 bases, in frame from base 1. The germline V gene specifies SGHTA as CDR1 and FQGTGA as CDR2.

The chain is made from TRBV7-3 and TRBJ2-1, and TRBD1 aligns with 9 junction nucleotides. This receptor was obtained from a man aged 35-49 years who had recovered from COVID-19. The material sequenced was peripheral blood. The CDR3 amino acid sequence is: CASSSGQGYNEQFF. DNA sequence: TGTGCCAGCAGCTCGGGACAGGGTTACAATGAGCAGTTCTTC. Reference TRBV7-3 and TRBJ2-1 genes cover what lies past the CDR3, so the full variable domain is GAGVSQTPSNKVTEKGKYVELRCDPISGHTALYWYRQSLGQGPEFLIYFQGTGAADDSGLPNDRFFAVRPEGSVSTLKIQRTERGDSAVYLCASSSGQGYNEQFFGPGTRLTVL.